The clone carrying this T cell receptor (beta chain) was counted only a few times. CDR1 and CDR2 (germline): SGHDT, YYEEEE. Trimming took 0 bases from V and 3 from J, leaving 4 bases between them. CDR3 length equals 13 residues. Authors' methods: From reference gene primer amplification, estimates of nucleated cell counts were derived. Libraries were prepared by immunoSEQ multiplex PCR; TCRdb keeps only in-frame clonotypes and omits some of them. That table furnishes V, J and clone size, whereas the DNA furnished D and trimming. The data contain approximately 93,000 clones, around 86% of them singletons. These data come from a study of blood T cell repertoires in COVID-19. Background on the study: Specimens from acute and convalescent COVID-19 originated in the United States, Italy and Spain. T cells, B-cell-depleted T cells, or PBMCs supplied cDNA or gDNA.

The clonotype was recovered from a human donor in a cohort sampled during active COVID-19. The sequenced sample consisted of peripheral blood. This chain links TRBV5-6 with TRBJ2-1; D unresolved. CDR3 in DNA: TGTGCCAGCAGCTTGGGCAGCTACAATGAGCAGTTCTTC. Translated: CASSLGSYNEQFF. Looking up the rest from reference TRBV5-6 and TRBJ2-1 gives the full variable domain: DAGVTQSPTHLIKTRGQQVTLRCSPKSGHDTVSWYQQALGQGPQFIFQYYEEEERQRGNFPDRFSGHQFPNYSSELNVNALLLGDSALYLCASSLGSYNEQFFGPGTRLTVL.